Presented here are 14 T cell receptor beta chains from one specimen sequenced in a study of beta chain features in type 1 diabetes. The isolated RNA, all of it, was reverse transcribed, so expressed TCRB transcripts were what got sequenced. The method was immunoSEQ multiplex PCR; TCRdb's version includes in-frame clones alone and lacks a portion of them. In the table there are more than 300,000 clones, approximately 12% of which are singletons. Input material: naive CD4+ T cells from blood. Receptors originate from a young man in good health.

The chain combines TRBV28 with TRBJ1-1, with unresolved D. The V gene lost 2 bases and the J gene lost 10 bases, with 11 bases spanning the gap. Germline assignment: CDR1 MDHEN and CDR2 SYDVKM. The CDR3 contains 12 residues. CDR3 DNA: TGTGCCAGCAGTTTAATCTCGTCGGGAGCTTTCTTT. This codes for CASSLISSGAFF.

The chain has TRBV7-3 and TRBJ2-1; tentatively, D is TRBD2 (5 bases). Germline CDR1 is SGHTA and CDR2 is FQGTGA. V was cut by 5 bases and J by 4 bases, with 15 bases left in between. The CDR3 loop spans 15 amino acids. CDR3 bases: TGTGCCAGCAGCCCGGGTTATCGAGGGTACAATGAGCAGTTCTTC. It specifies CASSPGYRGYNEQFF.

J is TRBJ1-2 and V is TRBV6-5, with D uncertain. The CDR3 totals 13 residues. Per the germline V gene, CDR1 is MNHEY and CDR2 is SVGAGI. V was trimmed by 6 bases and J by 2 bases, leaving 10 bases between them. CDR3 loop: CASRKEGNYGYTF. The CDR3 DNA reads as TGTGCCAGCAGGAAGGAGGGAAACTATGGCTACACCTTC.

The gene calls are TRBV9 and TRBJ2-5, with a weak D call TRBD1 (5 bases). The DNA end is more similar to TRBJ2-7, so the J call may be wrong. The CDR3 sequence is 15 residues long. Germline V gene lookup returns CDR1 SGDLS and CDR2 YYNGEE. The CDR3 DNA follows: TGTGCCAGCAGCGTAGGGGGCTTTGGCTCCTACGAGCAGTACTTC. Its protein is CASSVGGFGSYEQYF.

This clone occurred a few times. The chain joins TRBV14 to TRBJ1-2; 12 positions match TRBD1. The junction had 5 bases not matched to a gene; V was cut back by 4 bases and J by 8 bases. Germline V gene sequence: CDR1 SGHDN, CDR2 FVKESK. The CDR3 loop spans 14 amino acids. The CDR3 region has the DNA TGTGCCAGCAGCCTAGGGACAGGGGGCGCCGGCTACACCTTC. It codes for CASSLGTGGAGYTF.

This clone was found a few times. The genes are TRBV7-2 and TRBJ2-1; 12 bases are a match to TRBD1. The CDR3 is 15 amino acids. The germline V gene encodes CDR1 SGHTA and CDR2 FQGNSA. V was pared by 5 bases and J by 6 bases, with 5 bases of the junction left unmatched. CDR3 amino acids: CASSVGTGGRNEQFF. CDR3 nucleotide sequence: TGTGCCAGCAGCGTCGGGACAGGGGGCCGCAATGAGCAGTTCTTC.

This clone was picked up a small number of times. The chain recombines TRBV7-2 with TRBJ2-3; D perhaps matches TRBD2 (6 bases). Trimming took off 1 base at V and 3 bases at J, with 8 bases between the two ends. This CDR3 has 14 residues. Germline V gene data show CDR1 as SGHTA and CDR2 as FQGNSA. CDR3 DNA sequence: TGTGCCAGCAGCTTAGGGGGGAGGACAGATACGCAGTATTTT. Translated: CASSLGGRTDTQYF.

Only a few counts were recorded for this clone. The chain is built from TRBV4-2 and TRBJ2-7; TRBD2 aligns across 8 bases. The J segment lost 5 bases and the V segment lost 2 bases, leaving 14 bases of the junction unmatched. Germline V CDR1 and CDR2: LGHNA, YNFKEQ. There are 17 residues in the CDR3. The CDR3 sequence is CASSQIEASGGQHEQYF. Here the CDR3 DNA reads TGTGCCAGCAGCCAAATTGAGGCGAGCGGGGGTCAACACGAGCAGTACTTC.

This clone has only a few counts. The chain has TRBV7-2 and TRBJ2-5; 7 nucleotides match TRBD1. With 5 bases clipped from V and 9 bases from J, the junction kept 3 bases outside the gene matches. CDR1 and CDR2 (germline): SGHTA, FQGNSA. The CDR3 is made up of 11 amino acids. The CDR3 coding sequence is TGTGCCAGCAGCCTGACAGGGTCCCAGTACTTC. This sequence encodes CASSLTGSQYF. Complete variable domain (other parts from reference TRBV7-2 and TRBJ2-5): GAGVSQSPSNKVTEKGKDVELRCDPISGHTALYWYRQSLGQGLEFLIYFQGNSAPDKSGLPSDRFSAERTGGSVSTLTIQRTQQEDSAVYLCASSLTGSQYFGPGTRLLVL.

This clone has only a few counts. This same CDR3 is encoded by further DNA sequences in the sample. The chain combines TRBV13 with TRBJ1-2; D is unclear. This CDR3 comprises 13 residues. Germline values: CDR1 PRHDT, CDR2 FYEKMQ (reference sequence). With 5 bases removed from V and 2 bases from J, the gap between germline ends came to 9 bases. CDR3 amino acids: CASSRGGNYGYTF. CDR3 nucleotide sequence: TGTGCCAGCAGCCGGGGTGGGAACTATGGCTACACCTTC.

The rearrangement joins TRBV2 to TRBJ2-7; D remains ambiguous. Germline CDR1 reads SNHLY; CDR2 reads FYNNEI. CDR3 length equals 12 residues. The V end lost 6 bases, the J end lost 3 bases, and 9 bases lay between the germline ends. The CDR3 region is CASRTEHYEQYF. CDR3 coding DNA: TGTGCCAGCAGGACGGAGCACTACGAGCAGTACTTC.

This clone was observed a few times. The gene calls are TRBV2 and TRBJ1-3, with D unclear. Germline V gene lookup returns CDR1 SNHLY and CDR2 FYNNEI. CDR3 length: 12 residues. Trimming took off 3 bases at V and 7 bases at J, with 7 bases between the two ends. CDR3: CASSEERNTIYF. CDR3 nucleotides: TGTGCCAGCAGTGAGGAGCGTAACACCATATATTTT.

The chain couples TRBV6-5 to TRBJ1-2; 11 bases agree with TRBD1. The length of the CDR3 is 14 residues. Germline V gene sequence: CDR1 MNHEY, CDR2 SVGAGI. The J segment lost 8 bases and the V segment lost 8 bases, leaving 10 bases of the junction unmatched. The CDR3 protein is CASVYGQGAGGYTF. DNA for the CDR3: TGTGCCAGCGTTTACGGACAGGGGGCGGGCGGCTACACCTTC.

This clone was counted between two and nine times. This chain links TRBV5-4 with TRBJ2-5, with D maybe TRBD2 (6 bases). The last part of the DNA fits TRBJ2-7 better; the J call may be wrong. Germline V gene lookup returns CDR1 SGHNT and CDR2 YYREEE (reference sequence). The CDR3 covers 14 residues. The CDR3 sequence: CASSLDGSGYEQYF. CDR3 in DNA: TGTGCCAGCAGCTTGGACGGGAGTGGCTACGAGCAGTACTTC.